This TCR beta chain was profiled in a study of post-analysis software for immune sequencing data. Points from the study as a whole: Included in a set of about 5 TRBV segments more frequent in patients than controls were TRBV5-6, TRBV5-1 and TRBV20-1. Normalized Chao1 diversity was significantly reduced in patients versus controls. With F measure, samples from one preparation batch clustered together strongly.

Trimming took off 2 bases at V and 5 bases at J, with 7 bases between the two ends. This CDR3 is built from 13 residues. Unique molecular identifiers had been added to the TCR beta cDNA libraries. It was from about 0.98 to 11 million T cells that some 500,000 cDNA molecules came. Each CDR3 protein gets one entry after TCRdb re-called the PCR reads with MiXCR. The sample holds roughly 800,000 distinct CDR3 sequences, roughly 27% seen once. Remarks on this clonotype: What it binds is not known.

The chain recombines TRBV12-3 or TRBV12-4 with TRBJ2-1; tentatively, D is TRBD2 (5 bases). The sequence was collected from a girl between 5 and 17 years old with multiple sclerosis. The sample was blood. Here the CDR3 reads CASSLREHNEQFF. CDR3 sequence (DNA): TGTGCCAGCAGTTTAAGGGAGCACAATGAGCAGTTCTTC.